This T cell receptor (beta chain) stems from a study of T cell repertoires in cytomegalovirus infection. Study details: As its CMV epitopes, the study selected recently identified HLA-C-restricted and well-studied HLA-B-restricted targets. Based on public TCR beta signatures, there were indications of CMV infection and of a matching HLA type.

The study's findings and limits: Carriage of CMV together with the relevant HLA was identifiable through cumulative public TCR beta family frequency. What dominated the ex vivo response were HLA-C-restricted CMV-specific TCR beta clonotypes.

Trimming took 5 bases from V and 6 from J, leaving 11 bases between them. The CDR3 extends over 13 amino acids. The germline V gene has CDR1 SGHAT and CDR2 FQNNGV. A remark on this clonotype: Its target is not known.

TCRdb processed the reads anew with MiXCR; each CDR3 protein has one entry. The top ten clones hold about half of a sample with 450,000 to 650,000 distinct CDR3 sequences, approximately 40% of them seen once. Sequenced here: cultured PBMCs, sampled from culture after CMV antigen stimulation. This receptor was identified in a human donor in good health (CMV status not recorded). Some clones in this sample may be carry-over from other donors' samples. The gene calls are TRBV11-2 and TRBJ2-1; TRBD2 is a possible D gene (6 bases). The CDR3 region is CASSRPRGNEQFF. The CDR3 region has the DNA TGTGCCAGCAGCCGCCCGCGGGGCAATGAGCAGTTCTTC. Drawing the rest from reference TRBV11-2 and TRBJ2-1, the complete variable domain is EAGVAQSPRYKIIEKRQSVAFWCNPISGHATLYWYQQILGQGPKLLIQFQNNGVVDDSQLPKDRFSAERLKGVDSTLKIQPAKLEDSAVYLCASSRPRGNEQFFGPGTRLTVL.